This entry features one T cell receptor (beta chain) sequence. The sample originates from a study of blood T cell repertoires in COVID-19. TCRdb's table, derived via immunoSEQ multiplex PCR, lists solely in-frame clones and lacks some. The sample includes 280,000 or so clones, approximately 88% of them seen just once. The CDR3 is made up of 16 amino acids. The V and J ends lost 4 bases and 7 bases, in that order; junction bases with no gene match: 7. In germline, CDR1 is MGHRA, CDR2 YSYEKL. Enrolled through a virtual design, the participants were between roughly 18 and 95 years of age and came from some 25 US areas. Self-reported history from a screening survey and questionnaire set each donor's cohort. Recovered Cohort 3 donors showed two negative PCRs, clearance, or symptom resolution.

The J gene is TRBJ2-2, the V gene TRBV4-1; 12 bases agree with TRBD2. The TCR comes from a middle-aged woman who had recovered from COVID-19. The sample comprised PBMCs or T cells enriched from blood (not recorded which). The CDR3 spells CASSPRTSGMGGELFF. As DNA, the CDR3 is TGCGCCAGCAGCCCCCGGACTAGCGGGATGGGCGGGGAGCTGTTTTTT.